The 30 T cell receptor beta chains given below trace back to one sample, sequenced in a study of blood T cell repertoires in COVID-19. Using immunoSEQ multiplex PCR, the repertoire was profiled, and TCRdb retains in-frame clones only, with some absent. The sample lists 150,000 to 250,000 clones, about 93% seen once, with approximately 0.8% in the top ten. The material sequenced was peripheral blood. The receptors stem from a man between 25 and 39 years old with COVID-19, enrolled during active disease.

CDR3 sequence: CASSAAHETGVYNEKLFF. The DNA of the CDR3 is TGTGCCAGCAGCGCCGCCCATGAGACAGGAGTTTATAATGAAAAACTGTTTTTT. This chain connects TRBV9 to TRBJ1-4, with D possibly matching TRBD1 (6 bases). Trimming left V 3 bases short and J 4 bases short, with 22 bases between. The germline V gene encodes CDR1 SGDLS and CDR2 YYNGEE. The CDR3 totals 18 residues.

The chain is built from TRBV5-6 and TRBJ2-7; TRBD2 is a possible D gene (5 bases). Germline V gives CDR1 SGHDT, CDR2 YYEEEE. The V end was cut by 4 bases, the J end by 9 bases, with 17 bases between. This CDR3 is built from 13 residues. CDR3 sequence: CASSRGERLGQYF. The CDR3 bases are TGTGCCAGCAGCCGGGGAGAGAGACTGGGGCAGTACTTC.

V usage is TRBV2 and J usage is TRBJ1-1, with 9 positions matching TRBD1. The germline V gene encodes CDR1 SNHLY and CDR2 FYNNEI. This CDR3 is 13 amino acids long. The trim removed 11 bases at V and 3 bases at J, leaving 7 bases unmatched. The CDR3 DNA reads as TGTGCCTTAGGGGGACAGGGAGACACTGAAGCTTTCTTT. It yields the protein CALGGQGDTEAFF.

The chain carries TRBV3-1 (or the pseudogene TRBV3-2) and TRBJ1-2, with 11 nucleotides matching TRBD1. The germline CDR1 and CDR2 sequences are LGHDT and YNNKEL (reference sequence). J lost 5 bases, V lost 6 bases, and 8 bases had no gene match. The CDR3 has 15 residues. This chain's CDR3 is CASRHGQGALYGYTF. Written as DNA, the CDR3 is TGTGCCAGCAGGCATGGACAGGGGGCTTTATATGGCTACACCTTC.

The V and J genes are TRBV5-1 and TRBJ2-3, with TRBD1 matching 11 bases. CDR1 and CDR2 (germline): SGHRS, YFSETQ. There are 16 residues in the CDR3. V shed 0 bases and J 2 bases; nucleotides not matched to a gene: 2. The CDR3 nucleotides are TGCGCCAGCAGCTTGGGAGGACAGGGGGCCACAGATACGCAGTATTTT. This codes for CASSLGGQGATDTQYF.

The chain has TRBV19 and TRBJ2-1, with D possibly being TRBD1 (6 bases). CDR1 is LNHDA and CDR2 is SQIVND in the germline V gene (reference sequence). The CDR3 sequence is 14 residues long. Trimming took 3 bases from V and 6 from J, leaving 12 bases between them. CDR3: CASSMGQVPNEQFF. The CDR3 DNA sequence: TGTGCCAGTAGTATGGGACAAGTGCCCAATGAGCAGTTCTTC.

The chain uses TRBV6-1 and TRBJ1-5; no clear D gene. This CDR3 is 15 amino acids long. V was clipped by 1 base and J by 6 bases, with 13 bases between them. Germline assignment: CDR1 MNHNS and CDR2 SASEGT. CDR3 in DNA: TGTGCCAGCAGTGAAGGGACTGCCCTAGGTCAGCCCCAGCATTTT. This encodes CASSEGTALGQPQHF.

The chain links TRBV12-3 or TRBV12-4 to TRBJ1-5; D is uncertain. This CDR3 has 12 amino acids. V was trimmed by 3 bases and J by 7 bases, leaving 7 bases between them. The CDR3 loop reads CASSFSRQPQHF. The CDR3 bases are TGTGCCAGCAGTTTTTCGCGGCAGCCCCAGCATTTT.

V usage is TRBV3-1 (or the pseudogene TRBV3-2) and J usage is TRBJ2-7; D perhaps matches TRBD2 (6 bases). Per the germline V gene, CDR1 is LGHDT and CDR2 is YNNKEL (reference sequence). V was pared by 1 base and J by 0 bases, with 13 bases between. The CDR3 totals 16 residues. The CDR3 sequence is CASSQGIAASSYEQYF. Written as DNA, the CDR3 is TGTGCCAGCAGCCAAGGGATAGCGGCAAGCTCCTACGAGCAGTACTTC.

V is TRBV6-5 and J is TRBJ1-6, with TRBD1 identical over 9 bases. The CDR3 totals 15 residues. Trimming took 6 bases from V and 6 from J; bases not matched to a gene: 6. The germline gives CDR1 MNHEY, CDR2 SVGAGI. CDR3 residues: CASRTGTGFNSPLHF. For the CDR3, the DNA is TGTGCCAGCAGAACCGGGACAGGGTTTAATTCACCCCTCCACTTT.

The rearrangement joins TRBV2 to TRBJ2-6, with TRBD1 matching 10 bases. V trimming: 3 bases; J trimming: 2 bases; junction bases outside the gene matches: 10. The germline CDR1 and CDR2 sequences are SNHLY and FYNNEI. The length of the CDR3 is 19 residues. The CDR3 DNA follows: TGTGCCAGCAGTGAGCGAAAGACAGGGGGCTTAGCTGGGGCCAACGTCCTGACTTTC. This encodes CASSERKTGGLAGANVLTF. Full variable domain (rest looked up from reference TRBV2 and TRBJ2-6): EPEVTQTPSHQVTQMGQEVILRCVPISNHLYFYWYRQILGQKVEFLVSFYNNEISEKSEIFDDQFSVERPDGSNFTLKIRSTKLEDSAMYFCASSERKTGGLAGANVLTFGAGSRLTVL.

This chain uses TRBV2 with TRBJ2-4; possible D gene TRBD1, 6 bases. Per germline, CDR1 SNHLY and CDR2 FYNNEI. V was clipped by 6 bases and J by 3 bases, with 9 bases between them. The CDR3 has 13 amino acids. Written as DNA, the CDR3 is TGTGCCAGCAGGAAGGACAGCAAAAACATTCAGTACTTC. It specifies CASRKDSKNIQYF.

This chain uses TRBV5-1 with TRBJ1-2, with 8 bases matching TRBD1. After removal of 0 bases from V and 3 bases from J, the junction contained 13 bases not matched to a gene. Germline V CDR1 and CDR2: SGHRS, YFSETQ. The CDR3 has 18 residues. In nucleotides, the CDR3 is TGCGCCAGCAGCTTGGCCGGGGGGCAGGGGGCAGGCGACTATGGCTACACCTTC. Translation: CASSLAGGQGAGDYGYTF.

The chain has TRBV11-2 and TRBJ2-1; a possible D gene is TRBD1 (6 bases). CDR3 length: 14 residues. The germline V and J ends were trimmed by 4 bases and 3 bases, with 10 bases remaining between them. Germline-derived CDR1 and CDR2 are SGHAT and FQNNGV. The CDR3: CASSSRGFYNEQFF. The CDR3 bases are TGTGCCAGCAGCTCCAGGGGTTTCTACAATGAGCAGTTCTTC.

This clone is a singleton in its sample. The chain has TRBV6-4 and TRBJ2-1, with D possibly TRBD1 on 6 matching bases. Trimming removed 3 bases at V and 3 bases at J, with 12 bases between. CDR1 is MRHNA, CDR2 SNTAGT, per germline. This CDR3 has 15 amino acids. CDR3 sequence: CASSESAGDYNEQFF. The CDR3 DNA sequence: TGTGCCAGCAGTGAGTCGGCAGGGGACTACAATGAGCAGTTCTTC.

The J gene is TRBJ1-1, the V gene TRBV7-6, with 7 nucleotides matching TRBD1. Germline CDR1 reads SGHVS; CDR2 reads FNYEAQ. CDR3 length: 13 amino acids. Trimming took 6 bases from V and 5 from J; bases not matched to a gene: 6. The CDR3 loop reads CASSRDRGTEAFF. The CDR3 coding sequence is TGTGCCAGCAGTCGGGACAGAGGGACTGAAGCTTTCTTT.

V is TRBV7-9 and J is TRBJ2-5, with a tentative D call TRBD1 (5 bases). Germline values: CDR1 SEHNR, CDR2 FQNEAQ (reference sequence). V was trimmed by 5 bases and J by 1 base, leaving 11 bases between them. This CDR3 has 14 amino acids. Here the CDR3 DNA reads TGTGCCAGCAGCCCCGGCAGGGTCCAAGAGACCCAGTACTTC. Protein sequence: CASSPGRVQETQYF.

V usage is TRBV7-7 and J usage is TRBJ2-3, with 11 bases fitting TRBD2. The CDR3 is 15 amino acids. The J segment lost 1 base and the V segment lost 4 bases, leaving 1 base of the junction unmatched. Germline V gene lookup returns CDR1 SSHAT and CDR2 FNYEAQ (reference sequence). The CDR3, as DNA: TGTGCCAGCAGCTCGACTAGCGGGGGCACAGATACGCAGTATTTT. It encodes CASSSTSGGTDTQYF.

The chain employs TRBV7-9 and TRBJ1-1; weak D call: TRBD1 (5 bases). This CDR3 has 13 residues. The germline V and J ends were trimmed by 4 bases and 6 bases, with 12 bases remaining between them. Germline CDR1 reads SEHNR; CDR2 reads FQNEAQ (reference sequence). The CDR3: CASSSGGVPEAFF. The CDR3 nucleotides are TGTGCCAGCAGCTCGGGGGGGGTCCCTGAAGCTTTCTTT.

A single count supports this clone. The chain combines TRBV16 with TRBJ1-2; 7 bases align to TRBD1. The germline V gene has CDR1 KGHSY and CDR2 FQNENV. After removal of 3 bases from V and 4 bases from J, the junction contained 2 bases not matched to a gene. This CDR3 has 13 residues. CDR3 residues: CASSQGQSYGYTF. CDR3 nucleotide sequence: TGTGCCAGCAGCCAGGGACAGAGCTATGGCTACACCTTC.

CDR3: CASSSGGGRNTIYF. The CDR3 DNA is TGTGCCAGCAGTAGCGGGGGCGGAAGAAACACCATATATTTT. The chain joins TRBV6-5 to TRBJ1-3; D might be TRBD1 (6 bases). Trimming took 5 bases from V and 5 from J, leaving 13 bases between them. Germline CDR1 MNHEY, CDR2 SVGAGI. The CDR3 covers 14 residues.

The chain carries TRBV5-1 and TRBJ2-1; 11 nucleotides line up with TRBD2. Trimming cost V 1 base and J 5 bases; bases outside gene matches: 2. Germline assignment: CDR1 SGHRS and CDR2 YFSETQ. This CDR3 is built from 15 residues. CDR3 region: CASSLTTSGNNEQFF. The CDR3 DNA reads TGCGCCAGCAGCTTGACGACTAGCGGGAACAATGAGCAGTTCTTC.

In this sample, this clone turned up once. The V and J genes are TRBV6-2 or TRBV6-3 and TRBJ2-1; perhaps TRBD1 as D (5 bases). This CDR3 has 15 residues. Germline values: CDR1 MNHEY, CDR2 SVGEGT. The V end lost 2 bases, the J end lost 6 bases, and 14 bases lay between the germline ends. DNA of the CDR3: TGTGCCAGCAGTTACAGGGCAGGGCCTGGCAATGAGCAGTTCTTC. This codes for CASSYRAGPGNEQFF.

The chain uses TRBV19 and TRBJ1-4; tentatively, D is TRBD1 (6 bases). The CDR3 length is 14 residues. V was cut by 5 bases and J by 5 bases, with 12 bases left in between. In germline, CDR1 is LNHDA, CDR2 SQIVND (reference sequence). This CDR3 reads CASSHRVKNEKLFF. Written as DNA, the CDR3 is TGTGCCAGTAGTCACAGGGTTAAAAATGAAAAACTGTTTTTT. Full variable domain (rest looked up from reference TRBV19 and TRBJ1-4): DGGITQSPKYLFRKEGQNVTLSCEQNLNHDAMYWYRQDPGQGLRLIYYSQIVNDFQKGDIAEGYSVSREKKESFPLTVTSAQKNPTAFYLCASSHRVKNEKLFFGSGTQLSVL.

The genes are TRBV5-5 and TRBJ2-1; D not certain. This CDR3 region has 14 residues. V shed 0 bases and J shed 2 bases, with 6 bases lying between them. Germline V CDR1 and CDR2: SGHKS, YYEKEE (reference sequence). The CDR3 is CASSLGQTYNEQFF. As DNA, the CDR3 is TGTGCCAGCAGCTTGGGGCAGACCTACAATGAGCAGTTCTTC.

V usage is TRBV11-2 and J usage is TRBJ2-7, with 8 positions matching TRBD2. CDR3 size: 14 residues. Germline trimming cut 5 bases from V and 1 base from J; bases unmatched to any gene: 4. Germline V gene lookup returns CDR1 SGHAT and CDR2 FQNNGV. The chain's CDR3 is CASSPAGGSYEQYF. The DNA for the CDR3 is TGTGCCAGCAGCCCCGCGGGGGGATCCTACGAGCAGTACTTC.

The chain couples TRBV19 to TRBJ2-3; 13 nucleotides match TRBD2. Germline V CDR1 and CDR2: LNHDA, SQIVND (reference sequence). Trimming at V came to 9 bases and at J to 1 base, leaving 10 bases not matched to a gene. The CDR3 spans 17 residues. The DNA for the CDR3 is TGTGCCAGGGACCGACTAGCGGGGGGTAACGGCACAGATACGCAGTATTTT. Its translation is CARDRLAGGNGTDTQYF. Drawing the rest from reference TRBV19 and TRBJ2-3, the complete variable domain is DGGITQSPKYLFRKEGQNVTLSCEQNLNHDAMYWYRQDPGQGLRLIYYSQIVNDFQKGDIAEGYSVSREKKESFPLTVTSAQKNPTAFYLCARDRLAGGNGTDTQYFGPGTRLTVL.

In its sample, this clone was seen a few times. The rearrangement uses TRBV11-2 and TRBJ2-5; D remains unclear. Germline assignment: CDR1 SGHAT and CDR2 FQNNGV. The CDR3 has 13 amino acids. Trimming cost V 2 bases and J 2 bases, with 6 bases left between them. CDR3 DNA sequence: TGTGCCAGCAGCTTACAGGTACAAGAGACCCAGTACTTC. It is translated as CASSLQVQETQYF.

The CDR3, as DNA: TGTGCCAGCAGCCAAAATCCCAGCGGGGGGGTTAGCACAGATACGCAGTATTTT. Translating it yields CASSQNPSGGVSTDTQYF. The V gene is TRBV3-1 (or the pseudogene TRBV3-2), the J gene TRBJ2-3, with 10 bases matching TRBD2. This CDR3 is 18 amino acids long. Germline CDR1 is LGHDT and CDR2 is YNNKEL (reference sequence). V lost 2 bases, J lost 0 bases, and 8 bases stayed unmatched.

The gene calls are TRBV19 and TRBJ1-1; maybe TRBD1 (5 bases). The CDR3 covers 16 residues. V shed 1 base and J shed 5 bases, with 17 bases lying between them. Germline assignment: CDR1 LNHDA and CDR2 SQIVND (reference sequence). CDR3 in DNA: TGTGCCAGTAGTATAGGTCGGCGTTCGGGGGGGACTGAAGCTTTCTTT. Translating gives CASSIGRRSGGTEAFF.